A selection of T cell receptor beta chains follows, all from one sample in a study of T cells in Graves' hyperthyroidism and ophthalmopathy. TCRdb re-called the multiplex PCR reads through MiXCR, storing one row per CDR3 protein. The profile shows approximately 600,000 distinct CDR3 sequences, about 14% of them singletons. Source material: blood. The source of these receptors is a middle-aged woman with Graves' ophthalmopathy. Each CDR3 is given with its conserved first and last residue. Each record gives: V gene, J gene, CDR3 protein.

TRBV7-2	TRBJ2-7	CASSRGGPNEQYF
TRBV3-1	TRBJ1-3	CASSDRGLDSGNTIYF
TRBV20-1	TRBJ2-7	CSAAGTSLYEQYF
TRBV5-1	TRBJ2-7	CASSFPTSGSSYEQYF
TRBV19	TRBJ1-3	CASSRTSGTSGNTIYF
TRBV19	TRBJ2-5	CASSGTGTSGGWETQYF
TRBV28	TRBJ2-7	CASSSSGSIYEQYF
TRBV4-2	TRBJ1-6	CASSPTFGAEGNSPLHF
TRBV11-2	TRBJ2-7	CASSPLTPSEQYF
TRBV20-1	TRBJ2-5	CSARPLAGSQETQYF
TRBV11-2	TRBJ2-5	CASSPRLRGMQETQYF
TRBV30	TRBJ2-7	CASTIRGRSYEQYF
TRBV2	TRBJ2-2	CASKGLAGRTGELFF
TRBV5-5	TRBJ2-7	CASSRSGSVPYEQYF
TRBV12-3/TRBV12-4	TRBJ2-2	CASSLWTGDMAGELFF
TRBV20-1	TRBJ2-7	CSARGIGTLEQYF
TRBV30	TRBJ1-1	CAWSVGALNTEAFF
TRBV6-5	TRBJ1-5	CASSLTGRNQPQHF
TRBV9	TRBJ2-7	CASSVALAGYEQYF
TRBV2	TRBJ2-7	CASSPRLGRWDF
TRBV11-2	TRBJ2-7	CASSLGNIFYEQYF
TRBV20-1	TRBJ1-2	CSAFRDSNIDRYTF
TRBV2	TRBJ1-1	CASTGGRGEVEAFF
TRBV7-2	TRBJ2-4	CASSPAQSTGAKNIQYF
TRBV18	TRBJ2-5	CASSPEETQYF
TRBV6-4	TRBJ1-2	CASSDTYGGSYTF
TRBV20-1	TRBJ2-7	CSAKGPLAGYEQYF
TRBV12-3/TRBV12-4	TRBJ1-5	CASTRSTNQPQHF
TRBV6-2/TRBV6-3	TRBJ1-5	CASGRDSNNQPQHF
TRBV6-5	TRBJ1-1	CASSYSIVSEAFF
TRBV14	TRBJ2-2	CASSRWGQDNTGELFF
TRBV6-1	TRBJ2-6	CASSQGQGLSGANVLTF
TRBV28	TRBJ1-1	CASSPRTGTGSEAFF
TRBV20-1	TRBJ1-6	CSARVIANSPLHF
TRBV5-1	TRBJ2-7	CASANIAGNSYEQYF
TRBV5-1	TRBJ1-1	CASSLTGHNIVPEAFF
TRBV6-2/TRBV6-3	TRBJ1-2	CASSYSRRGPNYGYTF
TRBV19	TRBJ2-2	CASSIISQAGELFF
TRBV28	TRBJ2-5	CASRGGGGRETQYF
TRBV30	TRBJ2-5	CAWSPAPVRTQYF
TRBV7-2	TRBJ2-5	CASSSPGGQAGPETQYF
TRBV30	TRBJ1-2	CACEKKGQGGYGYTF
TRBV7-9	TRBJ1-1	CASSLAGSLEAFF
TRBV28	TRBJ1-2	CASSSRGGGYTF
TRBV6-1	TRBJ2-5	CATYRGETQYF